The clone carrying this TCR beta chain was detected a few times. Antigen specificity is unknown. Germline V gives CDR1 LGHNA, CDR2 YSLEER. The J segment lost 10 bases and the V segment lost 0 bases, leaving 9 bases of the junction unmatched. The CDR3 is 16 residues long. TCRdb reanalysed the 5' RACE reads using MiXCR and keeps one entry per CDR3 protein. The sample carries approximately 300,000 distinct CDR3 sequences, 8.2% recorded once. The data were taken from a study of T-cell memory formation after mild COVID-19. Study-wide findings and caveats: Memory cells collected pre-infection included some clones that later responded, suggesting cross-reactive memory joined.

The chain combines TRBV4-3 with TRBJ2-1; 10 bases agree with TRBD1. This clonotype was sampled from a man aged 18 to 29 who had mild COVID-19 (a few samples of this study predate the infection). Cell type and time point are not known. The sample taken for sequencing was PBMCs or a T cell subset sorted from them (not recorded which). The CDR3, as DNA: TGCGCCAGCAGCCAAGATCCGACAGGGGGCTGGGGCGAGCAGTTCTTC. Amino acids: CASSQDPTGGWGEQFF.